These 30 T cell receptor beta chains originate from one sample sequenced in a study of identical twins. TCRdb re-called the 5' RACE reads with MiXCR, one entry per CDR3 protein. The data show more than 1.5 million distinct CDR3 sequences, roughly a third seen once. Sequencing used cord blood. The receptors here all came from a newborn girl in good health.

Here the CDR3 DNA reads TGTGCCAGCAGTGAATCCGGGACAGGGAAGGACTATGGCTACACCTTC. It translates to CASSESGTGKDYGYTF. The V gene is TRBV25-1, the J gene TRBJ1-2, with TRBD1 matching 9 bases. Unmatched junction bases numbered 6, after V lost 1 base and J lost 3 bases. This CDR3 has 16 residues. Germline CDR1 is MGHDK and CDR2 is SYGVNS.

The gene calls are TRBV4-1 and TRBJ1-4; D perhaps matches TRBD1 (5 bases). V lost 2 bases, J lost 7 bases, and 11 bases lay in between. The germline gives CDR1 MGHRA, CDR2 YSYEKL. This CDR3 region has 14 residues. CDR3 region: CASSQSTGGEKLFF. The CDR3 DNA reads TGCGCCAGCAGCCAATCTACAGGAGGTGAAAAACTGTTTTTT.

In its sample, this clonotype was seen once. The chain combines TRBV25-1 with TRBJ2-5, with TRBD2 matching 15 bases. The V segment lost 3 bases and the J segment 3 bases; nucleotides outside the gene matches: 14. There are 20 residues in the CDR3. CDR1 and CDR2 from the germline V gene are MGHDK and SYGVNS. CDR3 DNA sequence: TGTGCCAGCAGTGATAAAAGGACTAGCGGGAGGGTTGATGGAAAAGAGACCCAGTACTTC. Amino acids: CASSDKRTSGRVDGKETQYF.

This clonotype was seen only once. V usage is TRBV20-1 and J usage is TRBJ2-7; 7 bases fit TRBD1. This CDR3 spans 12 amino acids. CDR1 and CDR2 from the germline V gene are DFQATT and SNEGSKA (reference sequence). CDR3 DNA sequence: TGCAGGGCCGGGACAGTCTCCTACGAGCAGTACTTC. Translation: CRAGTVSYEQYF.

The J gene is TRBJ2-1, the V gene TRBV28; 7 bases are shared with TRBD2. The ends lost 11 bases at V and 7 bases at J; junction bases unmatched: 17. CDR3 length: 15 residues. CDR1 MDHEN and CDR2 SYDVKM come from the germline V gene. CDR3 coding DNA: TGTGCCGCCACCCGGGGCGGGAGATTTTATAATGAGCAGTTCTTC. Translating it yields CAATRGGRFYNEQFF.

The V gene is TRBV7-6, the J gene TRBJ2-5; possible D gene TRBD2, 7 bases. The V and J ends lost 5 bases and 5 bases respectively, with 15 bases between them. CDR3 length: 14 residues. Looked up from germline, CDR1 is SGHVS and CDR2 is FNYEAQ. The CDR3 sequence is CASSARGGRETQYF. DNA for the CDR3: TGTGCCAGCAGCGCTAGGGGGGGTCGGGAGACCCAGTACTTC.

This chain connects TRBV5-5 to TRBJ2-3; D gene ambiguous. The CDR3 loop spans 16 amino acids. Per the germline V gene, CDR1 is SGHKS and CDR2 is YYEKEE (reference sequence). Trimming took 4 bases from V and 3 from J, leaving 18 bases between them. CDR3 sequence reads: CASSLSSRIRTDTQYF. The DNA of the CDR3 is TGTGCCAGCAGCCTGTCGTCTCGCATCAGAACAGATACGCAGTATTTT.

This clonotype was detected ten times or more. The J gene is TRBJ2-7, the V gene TRBV4-2; D uncertain. The length of the CDR3 is 18 residues. Trimming pared 0 bases from V and 0 bases from J, leaving 18 bases between. Germline V gene data show CDR1 as LGHNA and CDR2 as YNFKEQ. CDR3 DNA sequence: TGTGCCAGCAGCCAAGATGGCCGGAAAGTCGCAAGCTCCTACGAGCAGTACTTC. It yields the protein CASSQDGRKVASSYEQYF.

This clonotype was counted a few times. V usage is TRBV11-2 and J usage is TRBJ2-4, with D possibly matching TRBD1 (5 bases). Trimming removed 2 bases from V and 0 bases from J, with 14 bases in between. The CDR3 is made up of 17 amino acids. CDR1 and CDR2 (germline): SGHAT, FQNNGV. CDR3 nucleotides: TGTGCCAGCAGCTTAAGGACACCAACCTTAGCCAAAAACATTCAGTACTTC. This gives the protein CASSLRTPTLAKNIQYF.

Concerning this clonotype: An end of the junction does not agree with germline; a read error may underlie this. The rearrangement uses TRBV27 and TRBJ2-1; D may be TRBD2 (6 bases). In germline, CDR1 is MNHEY, CDR2 SMNVEV (reference sequence). The CDR3 sequence is 15 residues long. The CDR3 sequence: CVSSSAGSSYNEQFF. CDR3 DNA: TGTGTCAGCAGTTCCGCGGGAAGCTCCTACAATGAGCAGTTCTTC.

This clonotype was counted a single time. The V gene is TRBV10-1, the J gene TRBJ2-2; no clear D. V was shortened by 3 bases and J by 2 bases, with 7 bases between the two germline ends. This CDR3 is 14 amino acids long. Germline V gene lookup returns CDR1 WNHNN and CDR2 SYGVQD (reference sequence). The CDR3 reads CASSELPNTGELFF. CDR3 nucleotide sequence: TGCGCCAGCAGTGAACTCCCCAACACCGGGGAGCTGTTTTTT.

This clonotype was seen only once. The junction departs from germline at one end; a sequencing error may be responsible. The chain combines TRBV12-3 or TRBV12-4 with TRBJ2-3; D is perhaps TRBD2 (6 bases). The CDR3 covers 19 residues. CDR3 sequence reads: CASSFPLSPTSSSTGTQYF. CDR3 in DNA: TGTGCCAGCAGTTTCCCTCTTTCTCCGACTAGTTCTAGCACAGGTACGCAGTATTTT.

The rearrangement uses TRBV29-1 and TRBJ2-3; D remains ambiguous. Per the germline V gene, CDR1 is SQVTM and CDR2 is ANQGSEA. The CDR3 totals 15 residues. V was cut by 6 bases and J by 0 bases, with 16 bases left in between. The CDR3 DNA reads TGCAGCGTCGATGGAGCGACCCGGAGCACAGATACGCAGTATTTT. It yields the protein CSVDGATRSTDTQYF.

V and J are TRBV7-9 and TRBJ1-1; D ambiguous. CDR1 and CDR2 from the germline V gene are SEHNR and FQNEAQ (reference sequence). With 0 bases removed from V and 6 bases from J, the gap between germline ends came to 8 bases. CDR3 size: 13 residues. CDR3 amino acids: CASSLAEVSEAFF. CDR3 bases: TGTGCCAGCAGCTTAGCGGAGGTCTCTGAAGCTTTCTTT.

The table lists this clonotype with a few counts. The chain couples TRBV2 to TRBJ1-6; D remains unclear. CDR3 size: 13 residues. Germline CDR1 is SNHLY and CDR2 is FYNNEI. V lost 6 bases to trimming and J lost 9 bases, with 12 bases between them. CDR3 bases: TGTGCCAGCAGGGACCGTTACTCTTCACCCCTCCACTTT. This encodes CASRDRYSSPLHF.

This clonotype was found a few times. The CDR3 coding sequence is TGTGCCAGCAGGTCCAATTCACCACCCCTCCACTTT. This gives the protein CASRSNSPPLHF. V gene TRBV2 combines with J gene TRBJ1-6; D remains unclear. The germline V and J ends were trimmed by 6 bases and 11 bases, with 11 bases remaining between them. Germline V gene data show CDR1 as SNHLY and CDR2 as FYNNEI. The CDR3 totals 12 residues.

The V gene is TRBV6-1, the J gene TRBJ2-7; 8 nucleotides agree with TRBD2. Germline values: CDR1 MNHNS, CDR2 SASEGT. There are 16 residues in the CDR3. The V and J ends lost 4 bases and 7 bases, in that order; junction bases with no gene match: 15. CDR3 sequence reads: CASSARVAGNYNEQYF. The CDR3 DNA sequence: TGTGCCAGCAGTGCACGGGTAGCGGGAAACTACAATGAGCAGTACTTC.

The CDR3 region is CASSDLSGSYTEAFF. The CDR3 coding sequence is TGTGCCAGCAGTGATTTATCGGGCAGCTACACTGAAGCTTTCTTT. The chain is built from TRBV6-1 and TRBJ1-1, with no clear D. V was shortened by 3 bases and J by 3 bases, with 14 bases between the two germline ends. Germline V gene lookup returns CDR1 MNHNS and CDR2 SASEGT. The CDR3 length is 15 residues.

The J gene is TRBJ2-1, the V gene TRBV12-3 or TRBV12-4, with a tentative D call TRBD2 (7 bases). The CDR3 contains 14 residues. The V and J ends lost 6 bases and 5 bases respectively, with 14 bases between them. The CDR3 reads CASRWGGQDNEQFF. The CDR3 coding sequence is TGTGCCAGCAGATGGGGGGGGCAGGACAATGAGCAGTTCTTC.

This clonotype showed up just once. The genes are TRBV15 and TRBJ1-1, with D uncertain. The CDR3 extends over 14 amino acids. Germline CDR1 is LNHNV and CDR2 is YYDKDF (reference sequence). The V end was cut by 5 bases, the J end by 1 base, with 11 bases between. CDR3 region: CATSFRPSNTEAFF. In nucleotides, the CDR3 is TGTGCCACCAGCTTCCGCCCTTCGAACACTGAAGCTTTCTTT.

V is TRBV5-1 and J is TRBJ2-3, with D unresolved. The closer fit of TRBJ1-5 to the DNA end suggests the J call may be wrong. The CDR3 length is 16 residues. Germline CDR1 reads SGHRS; CDR2 reads YFSETQ. The chain's CDR3 is CASSYIAGSSSDTQHF. The CDR3 DNA reads TGCGCCAGCAGCTACATAGCGGGATCCTCTTCAGATACGCAGCATTTT.

The table lists this clonotype with a few counts. This chain joins TRBV20-1 and TRBJ1-5; D possibly corresponds to TRBD1 (6 bases). Between the trimmed V and J ends, which lost 5 bases and 5 bases, there was a span of 22 bases. In germline, CDR1 is DFQATT, CDR2 SNEGSKA (reference sequence). The CDR3 covers 16 residues. CDR3 sequence: CSARLTGGILDQPQHF. CDR3 DNA: TGCAGTGCTCGACTGACAGGCGGAATACTGGATCAGCCCCAGCATTTT.

This clonotype appeared a few times. The chain recombines TRBV5-1 with TRBJ1-2, with D maybe TRBD1 (5 bases). This CDR3 contains 14 residues. The germline V gene has CDR1 SGHRS and CDR2 YFSETQ. Trimming cost V 4 bases and J 3 bases, with 13 bases left between them. The CDR3 nucleotides are TGCGCCAGCAGCCCGGACAAAGGGCACTATGGCTACACCTTC. As protein: CASSPDKGHYGYTF. The whole variable domain, filled in from reference TRBV5-1 and TRBJ1-2, reads KAGVTQTPRYLIKTRGQQVTLSCSPISGHRSVSWYQQTPGQGLQFLFEYFSETQRNKGNFPGRFSGRQFSNSRSEMNVSTLELGDSALYLCASSPDKGHYGYTFGSGTRLTVV.

The chain employs TRBV3-1 and TRBJ1-5; D uncertain. There are 14 residues in the CDR3. Germline loops: CDR1 LGHDT, CDR2 YNNKEL (reference sequence). V was clipped by 2 bases and J by 5 bases, with 10 bases between them. The CDR3 loop is CASSQYLGYQPQHF. CDR3 sequence (DNA): TGTGCCAGCAGCCAATACTTGGGGTATCAGCCCCAGCATTTT.

This chain joins TRBV5-8 and TRBJ1-3, with 7 bases matching TRBD1. V was pared by 4 bases and J by 2 bases, with 9 bases of the junction left unmatched. The CDR3 spans 16 residues. CDR1 is SGHTS, CDR2 YDEGEE, per germline. CDR3 DNA: TGTGCCAGCAGCGCCAGCTTAGGACAGGCTGGAAACACCATATATTTT. The encoded protein is CASSASLGQAGNTIYF.

The chain recombines TRBV20-1 with TRBJ2-7; TRBD1 aligns across 10 bases. Germline V gene sequence: CDR1 DFQATT, CDR2 SNEGSKA (reference sequence). This CDR3 has 14 amino acids. Losses at the gene ends were 6 bases for V and 2 bases for J; bases not matched to a gene: 7. CDR3 residues: CSAANGQGAYEQYF. The CDR3 coding sequence is TGCAGTGCCGCTAATGGACAGGGGGCCTACGAGCAGTACTTC.

The chain joins TRBV20-1 to TRBJ2-3; a weak D match, TRBD2 (6 bases). There are 15 residues in the CDR3. Trimming stripped 5 bases from V and 4 bases from J, with 19 bases between. Germline CDR1 DFQATT, CDR2 SNEGSKA (reference sequence). This CDR3 is CSAAEAGARPDTQYF. The CDR3 coding sequence is TGCAGTGCTGCAGAAGCGGGCGCCCGTCCAGATACGCAGTATTTT.

The rearrangement uses TRBV6-1 and TRBJ1-4; D may be TRBD1 (5 bases). CDR3 size: 15 residues. Germline lookup yields CDR1 MNHNS and CDR2 SASEGT. V lost 4 bases to trimming and J lost 6 bases, with 15 bases between them. Here the CDR3 DNA reads TGTGCCAGCAGTGTATGGGGGTTTGAGGATGAAAAACTGTTTTTT. Amino acids: CASSVWGFEDEKLFF.

The chain joins TRBV6-1 to TRBJ2-1; no firm D call. CDR1 is MNHNS, CDR2 SASEGT, per germline. The CDR3 loop spans 13 amino acids. Deletions cut 1 base from V and 10 bases from J, with 11 bases between. CDR3 sequence (DNA): TGTGCCAGCAGTGAAGTTCCCAGCTACGAGCAGTTCTTC. Translation gives CASSEVPSYEQFF.

The rearrangement joins TRBV20-1 to TRBJ2-5; 7 positions agree with TRBD1. Germline V gene lookup returns CDR1 DFQATT and CDR2 SNEGSKA (reference sequence). V lost 5 bases, J lost 5 bases, and 11 bases stayed unmatched. This CDR3 comprises 14 residues. The CDR3 nucleotides are TGCAGTGCTCGGGACAGTAGCCTAGGGGAGACCCAGTACTTC. Translating gives CSARDSSLGETQYF.